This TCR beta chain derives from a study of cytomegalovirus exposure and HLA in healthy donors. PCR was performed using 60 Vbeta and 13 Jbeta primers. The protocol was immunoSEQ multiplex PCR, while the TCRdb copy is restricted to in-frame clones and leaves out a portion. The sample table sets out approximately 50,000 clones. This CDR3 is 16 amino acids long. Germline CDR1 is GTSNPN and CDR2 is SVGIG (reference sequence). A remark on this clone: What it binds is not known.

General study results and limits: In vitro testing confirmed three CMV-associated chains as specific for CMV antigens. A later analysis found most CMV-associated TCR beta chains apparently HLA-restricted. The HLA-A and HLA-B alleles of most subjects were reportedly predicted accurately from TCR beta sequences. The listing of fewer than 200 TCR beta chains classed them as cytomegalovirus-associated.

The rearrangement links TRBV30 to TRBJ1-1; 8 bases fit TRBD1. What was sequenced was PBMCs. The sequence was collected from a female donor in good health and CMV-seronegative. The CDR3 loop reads CAGTYRGNIRNTEAFF. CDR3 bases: TGTGCGGGGACTTACAGGGGGAATATTCGGAACACTGAAGCTTTCTTT.